One sample yielded the 19 T cell receptor beta chains listed below, sequenced in a study of siplizumab effects on memory and regulatory T cells. Assay used: immunoSEQ multiplex PCR; TCRdb lists only in-frame clones, some missing. The sample includes more than 95,000 clones, over 90% of them seen just once. The material sequenced was Tregs sorted from blood. These receptors originate from a human donor in good health.

This chain uses TRBV6-1 with TRBJ1-1; a weak D match, TRBD1 (6 bases). Trimming cost V 6 bases and J 4 bases, with 18 bases left between them. Germline V gives CDR1 MNHNS, CDR2 SASEGT. The length of the CDR3 is 15 residues. The DNA of the CDR3 is TGTGCCAGCAGACGAGAGCCAGGGGCGAGCACTGAAGCTTTCTTT. It specifies CASRREPGASTEAFF.

The chain links TRBV7-9 to TRBJ2-3, with D tentatively TRBD2 (6 bases). The CDR3 spans 15 residues. Per the germline V gene, CDR1 is SEHNR and CDR2 is FQNEAQ (reference sequence). V was trimmed by 5 bases and J by 0 bases, leaving 12 bases between them. The CDR3: CASSRMGGSTDTQYF. The CDR3 bases are TGTGCCAGCAGCCGAATGGGAGGCAGCACAGATACGCAGTATTTT.

There are a few counts of this clone. This chain uses TRBV6-1 with TRBJ1-2; TRBD1 might be the D (5 bases). The CDR3 is made up of 13 amino acids. CDR1 and CDR2 from the germline V gene are MNHNS and SASEGT. The germline V and J ends were trimmed by 7 bases and 4 bases, with 13 bases remaining between them. The chain's CDR3 is CASKTQGRYGYTF. CDR3 bases: TGTGCCAGCAAAACCCAGGGACGCTATGGCTACACCTTC.

V gene TRBV4-1 combines with J gene TRBJ2-3; 7 bases are a match to TRBD2. The CDR3 has 15 amino acids. In germline, CDR1 is MGHRA, CDR2 YSYEKL. V lost 3 bases to trimming and J lost 6 bases; unmatched junction nucleotides: 9. In DNA, the CDR3 is TGCGCCAGCAGCCAGCCTCTAGCGGTGGGGGATACGCAGTATTTT. Translating gives CASSQPLAVGDTQYF.

The chain has TRBV7-3 and TRBJ2-2; D unresolved. Germline V CDR1 and CDR2: SGHTA, FQGTGA. V was cut by 1 base and J by 2 bases, with 5 bases left in between. The CDR3 totals 14 residues. CDR3 nucleotides: TGTGCCAGCAGCTTAAAGGCCAACACCGGGGAGCTGTTTTTT. Translating it yields CASSLKANTGELFF.

The rearrangement joins TRBV7-4 to TRBJ1-5; D remains unclear. Germline V CDR1 and CDR2: SGHVT, SQSDAQ. The CDR3 runs 14 residues. Trimming pared 1 base from V and 1 base from J, leaving 5 bases between. The CDR3 DNA reads TGTGCCAGCAGCTTAGGGCAGAGCAATCAGCCCCAGCATTTT. Protein product: CASSLGQSNQPQHF.

The chain couples TRBV6-5 to TRBJ1-2; no clear D. This CDR3 is built from 15 residues. Germline V gene data show CDR1 as MNHEY and CDR2 as SVGAGI. V lost 7 bases, J lost 0 bases, and 15 bases lay in between. CDR3 protein: CASTPSPRPNYGYTF. DNA of the CDR3: TGTGCCAGCACTCCCTCACCGCGCCCTAACTATGGCTACACCTTC.

In DNA form, the CDR3 reads TGTGCCAGCAGTTATAGGGCCCAAAGATACACCGGGGAGCTGTTTTTT. The encoded protein is CASSYRAQRYTGELFF. The V and J genes are TRBV6-5 and TRBJ2-2; D gene unclear. V lost 3 bases to trimming and J lost 3 bases, with 14 bases between them. This CDR3 has 16 residues. Germline V CDR1 and CDR2: MNHEY, SVGAGI.

The chain is built from TRBV7-2 and TRBJ2-7, with 13 positions matching TRBD2. The germline CDR1 and CDR2 sequences are SGHTA and FQGNSA. The CDR3 has 15 residues. V lost 4 bases, J lost 2 bases, and 2 bases stayed unmatched. DNA of the CDR3: TGTGCCAGCAGCTCGGGACTAGCGGGGACCTACGAGCAGTACTTC. It yields the protein CASSSGLAGTYEQYF. Filled out from reference TRBV7-2 and TRBJ2-7, the complete variable domain reads GAGVSQSPSNKVTEKGKDVELRCDPISGHTALYWYRQSLGQGLEFLIYFQGNSAPDKSGLPSDRFSAERTGGSVSTLTIQRTQQEDSAVYLCASSSGLAGTYEQYFGPGTRLTVT.

The rearrangement joins TRBV11-3 to TRBJ2-3; tentatively, D is TRBD2 (5 bases). Trimming took 4 bases from V and 1 from J, leaving 15 bases between them. CDR1 SGHNT and CDR2 YENEEA come from the germline V gene. The CDR3 has 16 residues. The CDR3 is CASSSRRGPGTDTQYF. For the CDR3, the DNA is TGTGCCAGCAGCTCCCGACGAGGGCCGGGCACAGATACGCAGTATTTT.

On this clone: The same CDR3 can be traced to other DNA sequences in this sample. The chain employs TRBV5-1 and TRBJ1-4; 8 bases line up with TRBD1. Trimming cost V 0 bases and J 4 bases; bases outside gene matches: 2. Germline loops: CDR1 SGHRS, CDR2 YFSETQ. The CDR3 is 15 amino acids. Here the CDR3 DNA reads TGCGCCAGCAGCTTGGACAGGGGGAGTAATGAAAAACTGTTTTTT. As protein: CASSLDRGSNEKLFF.

The chain combines TRBV5-1 with TRBJ2-2; either TRBD1 or TRBD2 may supply D (6 bases each). V shed 2 bases and J shed 2 bases, with 13 bases lying between them. CDR3 size: 16 residues. Germline assignment: CDR1 SGHRS and CDR2 YFSETQ. CDR3 nucleotide sequence: TGCGCCAGCAGCTTCCCGCCCGGGGGCAACACCGGGGAGCTGTTTTTT. It codes for CASSFPPGGNTGELFF.

CDR3 residues: CASSLTTEANYGYTF. The CDR3 nucleotides read TGTGCCAGCAGTCTTACGACAGAAGCTAACTATGGCTACACCTTC. The V call is TRBV2, the J call TRBJ1-2; TRBD1 might be the D (5 bases). Germline values: CDR1 SNHLY, CDR2 FYNNEI. The CDR3 runs to 15 residues. The V gene lost 5 bases and the J gene lost 0 bases, with 13 bases spanning the gap. Together with reference TRBV2 and TRBJ1-2, the CDR3 gives the full variable domain: EPEVTQTPSHQVTQMGQEVILRCVPISNHLYFYWYRQILGQKVEFLVSFYNNEISEKSEIFDDQFSVERPDGSNFTLKIRSTKLEDSAMYFCASSLTTEANYGYTFGSGTRLTVV.

This chain links TRBV7-9 with TRBJ2-1; D is possibly TRBD1 or TRBD2 (5 bases each). Germline values: CDR1 SEHNR, CDR2 FQNEAQ (reference sequence). The CDR3 runs to 14 residues. The V and J ends lost 7 bases and 5 bases respectively, with 15 bases between them. CDR3: CASIHLRGDNEQFF. The CDR3 nucleotides are TGTGCCAGCATCCACTTGAGGGGAGACAATGAGCAGTTCTTC. Complete variable domain (other parts from reference TRBV7-9 and TRBJ2-1): DTGVSQNPRHKITKRGQNVTFRCDPISEHNRLYWYRQTLGQGPEFLTYFQNEAQLEKSRLLSDRFSAERPKGSFSTLEIQRTEQGDSAMYLCASIHLRGDNEQFFGPGTRLTVL.

The rearrangement uses TRBV11-2 and TRBJ2-1; 7 bases fit TRBD2. The CDR3 runs to 19 residues. CDR1 SGHAT and CDR2 FQNNGV come from the germline V gene. Trimming at V came to 0 bases and at J to 0 bases, leaving 11 bases not matched to a gene. CDR3 in amino acids: CASSLDGGSQYSSYNEQFF. The CDR3 DNA follows: TGTGCCAGCAGCTTAGATGGCGGGAGCCAATATAGCTCCTACAATGAGCAGTTCTTC.

The chain recombines TRBV5-6 with TRBJ2-7; TRBD1 aligns across 8 bases. Germline V gives CDR1 SGHDT, CDR2 YYEEEE. CDR3 length: 15 amino acids. The trim removed 3 bases at V and 0 bases at J, leaving 5 bases unmatched. As DNA, the CDR3 is TGTGCCAGCAGCTCGCCGGGACAGGTCTCCTACGAGCAGTACTTC. It yields the protein CASSSPGQVSYEQYF.

CDR3 DNA: TGTGCCAGCAGCTTAGCAGCGGGAGCAGATACGCAGTATTTT. This translates into CASSLAAGADTQYF. V usage is TRBV7-8 and J usage is TRBJ2-3, with 8 nucleotides matching TRBD2. The CDR3 length is 14 residues. From germline, CDR1 is SGHVS and CDR2 FQNEAQ. V was pared by 0 bases and J by 4 bases, with 0 bases of the junction left unmatched.

The chain couples TRBV7-2 to TRBJ2-1, with D hard to call. Germline V gene data show CDR1 as SGHTA and CDR2 as FQGNSA. V gave up 3 bases and J gave up 6 bases, with 9 bases separating them. This CDR3 spans 13 amino acids. CDR3 loop: CASSFGPINEQFF. The CDR3, as DNA: TGTGCCAGCAGCTTTGGGCCTATCAATGAGCAGTTCTTC.

This sequence joins TRBV6-6 and TRBJ1-5, with D tentatively TRBD1 (6 bases). Germline CDR1 reads MNHNY; CDR2 reads SVGAGI (reference sequence). Between the trimmed V and J ends, which lost 6 bases and 1 base, there was a span of 16 bases. The length of the CDR3 is 16 residues. The CDR3, as DNA: TGTGCCAGCAGGACCTACAGGGCCCTGAGCAATCAGCCCCAGCATTTT. This sequence encodes CASRTYRALSNQPQHF.